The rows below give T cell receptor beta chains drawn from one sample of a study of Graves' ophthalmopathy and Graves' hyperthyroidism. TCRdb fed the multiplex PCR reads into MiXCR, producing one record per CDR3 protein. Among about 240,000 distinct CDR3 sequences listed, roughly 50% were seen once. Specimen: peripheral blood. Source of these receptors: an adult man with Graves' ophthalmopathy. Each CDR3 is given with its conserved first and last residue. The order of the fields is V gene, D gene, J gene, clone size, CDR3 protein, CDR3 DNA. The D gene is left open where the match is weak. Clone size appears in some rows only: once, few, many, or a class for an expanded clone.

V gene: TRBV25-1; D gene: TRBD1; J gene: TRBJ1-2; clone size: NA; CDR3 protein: CASSEPGQGYTF; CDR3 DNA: TGTGCCAGCAGTGAACCGGGACAGGGCTACACCTTC
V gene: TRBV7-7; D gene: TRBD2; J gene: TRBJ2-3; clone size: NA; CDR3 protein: CASSLGVAGDTQYF; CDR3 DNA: TGTGCTAGCAGCTTGGGCGTAGCGGGAGATACGCAGTATTTT
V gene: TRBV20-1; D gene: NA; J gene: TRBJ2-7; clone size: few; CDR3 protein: CSAREPHGAGRYEQYF; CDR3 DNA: TGCAGTGCTAGAGAACCCCACGGGGCAGGGAGGTACGAGCAGTACTTC
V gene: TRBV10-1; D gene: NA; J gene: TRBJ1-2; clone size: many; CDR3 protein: CASSPASNYGYTF; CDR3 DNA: TGCGCCAGCAGCCCTGCCTCTAACTATGGCTACACCTTC
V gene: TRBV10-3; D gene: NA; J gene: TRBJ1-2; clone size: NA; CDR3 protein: CASSLADPNYGYTF; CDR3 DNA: TGTGCCAGCAGTTTGGCAGATCCTAACTATGGCTACACCTTC
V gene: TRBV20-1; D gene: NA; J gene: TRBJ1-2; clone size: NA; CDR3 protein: CSARRGNYGYTF; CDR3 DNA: TGCAGTGCTAGAAGGGGGAACTATGGCTACACCTTC
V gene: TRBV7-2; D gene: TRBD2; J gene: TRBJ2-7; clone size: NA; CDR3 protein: CASSLAPGLAGGQYF; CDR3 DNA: TGTGCCAGCAGCTTAGCGCCAGGGCTAGCGGGTGGGCAGTACTTC
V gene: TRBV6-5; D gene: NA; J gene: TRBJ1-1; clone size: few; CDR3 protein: CASSEARAANTEAFF; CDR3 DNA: TGTGCCAGCAGTGAAGCGAGGGCAGCCAACACTGAAGCTTTCTTT
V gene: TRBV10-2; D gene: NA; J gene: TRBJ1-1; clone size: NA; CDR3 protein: CASSYGPGADTEAFF; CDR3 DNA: TGTGCCAGCAGTTACGGGCCAGGGGCGGACACTGAAGCTTTCTTT
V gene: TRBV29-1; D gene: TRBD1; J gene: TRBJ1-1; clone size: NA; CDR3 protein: CSVVTRRTTGDTEAFF; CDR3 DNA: TGCAGCGTTGTTACTCGTCGGACGACAGGGGACACTGAAGCTTTCTTT
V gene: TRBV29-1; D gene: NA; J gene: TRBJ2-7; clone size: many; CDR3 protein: CSAGEGYEQYF; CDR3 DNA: TGCAGCGCAGGGGAGGGCTACGAGCAGTACTTC
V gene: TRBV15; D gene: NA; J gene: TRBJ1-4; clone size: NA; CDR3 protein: CATSRDRASDEKLFF; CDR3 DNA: TGTGCCACCAGCAGAGACAGGGCTAGCGATGAAAAACTGTTTTTT
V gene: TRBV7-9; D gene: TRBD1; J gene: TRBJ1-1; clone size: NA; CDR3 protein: CASSEEGGGDSLNTEAFF; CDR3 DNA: TGTGCCAGCAGCGAGGAAGGAGGGGGCGACTCGTTGAACACTGAAGCTTTCTTT
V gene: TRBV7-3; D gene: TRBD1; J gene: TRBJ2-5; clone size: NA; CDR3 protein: CASSLRGGLDTQYF; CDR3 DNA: TGTGCCAGCAGCTTAAGAGGGGGCTTGGATACGCAGTACTTC
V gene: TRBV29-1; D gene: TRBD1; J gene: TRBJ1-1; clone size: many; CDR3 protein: CSVVVGQMNTEAFF; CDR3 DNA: TGCAGCGTAGTAGTGGGACAGATGAACACTGAAGCTTTCTTT
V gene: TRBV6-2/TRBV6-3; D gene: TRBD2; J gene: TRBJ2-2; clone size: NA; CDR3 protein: CASSGLAGAAGELFF; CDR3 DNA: TGTGCCAGCAGTGGTCTAGCGGGAGCGGCCGGGGAGCTGTTTTTT
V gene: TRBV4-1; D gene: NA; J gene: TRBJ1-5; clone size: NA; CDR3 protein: CASSPRTYSNQPQHF; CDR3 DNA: TGCGCCAGCAGCCCGCGGACTTATAGCAATCAGCCCCAGCATTTT
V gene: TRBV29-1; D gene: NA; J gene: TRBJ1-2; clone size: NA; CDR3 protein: CSVHNRAYGYTF; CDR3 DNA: TGCAGCGTCCATAACAGGGCCTATGGCTACACCTTC
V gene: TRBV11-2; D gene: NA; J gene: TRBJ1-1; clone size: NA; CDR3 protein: CASSLEGTMNTEAFF; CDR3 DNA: TGTGCCAGCAGCTTGGAGGGGACAATGAACACTGAAGCTTTCTTT
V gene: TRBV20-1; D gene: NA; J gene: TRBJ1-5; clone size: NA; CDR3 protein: CSARARMGRSNQPQHF; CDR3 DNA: TGCAGTGCTAGGGCACGGATGGGTAGGAGCAATCAGCCCCAGCATTTT
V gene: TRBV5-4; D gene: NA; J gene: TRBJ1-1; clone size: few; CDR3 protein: CASSPEFVTEAFF; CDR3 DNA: TGTGCCAGCAGCCCAGAGTTTGTAACTGAAGCTTTCTTT
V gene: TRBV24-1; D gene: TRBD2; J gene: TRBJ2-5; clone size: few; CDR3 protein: CATSDLAGEETQYF; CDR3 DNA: TGTGCCACCAGTGATTTAGCGGGGGAAGAGACCCAGTACTTC
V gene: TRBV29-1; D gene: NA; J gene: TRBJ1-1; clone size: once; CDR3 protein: CSVELATSMNTEAFF; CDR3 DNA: TGCAGCGTTGAACTGGCTACAAGCATGAACACTGAAGCTTTCTTT
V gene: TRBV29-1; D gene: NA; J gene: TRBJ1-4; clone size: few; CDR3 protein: CSVQDTQLGEKLFF; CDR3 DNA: TGCAGCGTACAGGACACCCAGCTCGGTGAAAAACTGTTTTTT
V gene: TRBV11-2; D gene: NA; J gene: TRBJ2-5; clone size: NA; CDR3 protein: CASSSTWKTQYF; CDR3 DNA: TGTGCCAGCAGCTCCACCTGGAAGACCCAGTACTTC
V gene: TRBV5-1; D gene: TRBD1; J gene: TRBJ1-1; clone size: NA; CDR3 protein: CASRGQEGTEASF; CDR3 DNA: TGCGCCAGCAGGGGACAGGAGGGGACTGAAGCTTCCTTT
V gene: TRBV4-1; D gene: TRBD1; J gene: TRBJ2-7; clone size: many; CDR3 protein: CASSGLGTGGYEQYF; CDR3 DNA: TGCGCCAGCAGCGGTCTAGGGACAGGGGGCTACGAGCAGTACTTC
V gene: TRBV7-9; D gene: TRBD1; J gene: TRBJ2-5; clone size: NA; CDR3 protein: CASSLTGTGGLETQYF; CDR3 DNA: TGTGCCAGCAGCCTCACAGGGACAGGGGGTCTAGAGACCCAGTACTTC